The 18 T cell receptor beta chains reported below all come from one sample, sequenced in a study of blood T cell repertoires in COVID-19. Sequencing was performed with immunoSEQ multiplex PCR; in TCRdb, only in-frame clones are kept and a portion is missing. The table has 250,000 or so clones, around nine tenths seen once. The sequenced sample consisted of PBMCs or T cells enriched from blood (not recorded which). The origin of the receptors is a woman under 30 who had recovered from COVID-19.

The gene calls are TRBV29-1 and TRBJ2-5, with D possibly being TRBD2 (7 bases). Germline-derived CDR1 and CDR2 are SQVTM and ANQGSEA. CDR3 length equals 12 residues. V was clipped by 2 bases and J by 5 bases, with 9 bases between them. CDR3 DNA: TGCAGCGTTGAAACGGGGGGCGAGACCCAGTACTTC. It encodes CSVETGGETQYF.

This clone was seen once. The rearrangement links TRBV5-1 to TRBJ1-5; the D gene is possibly TRBD1 (6 bases). Trimming removed 4 bases at V and 3 bases at J, with 8 bases between. CDR3 length equals 13 residues. Germline V CDR1 and CDR2: SGHRS, YFSETQ. This CDR3 is CASSPGHNQPQHF. In DNA, the CDR3 is TGCGCCAGCAGCCCGGGACACAATCAGCCCCAGCATTTT.

The CDR3 nucleotides read TGTGCCAGCAGCGTAGGAGGAGTTAGGGAAAAACTGTTTTTT. Its protein product is CASSVGGVREKLFF. This sequence joins TRBV9 and TRBJ1-4; D uncertain. Germline V gene data show CDR1 as SGDLS and CDR2 as YYNGEE. V shed 0 bases and J shed 8 bases, with 11 bases lying between them. This CDR3 spans 14 amino acids.

A single count supports this clone. This chain's CDR3 is CASSPPNSGSWFF. The CDR3 nucleotides are TGTGCCAGCTCACCACCGAACAGCGGGAGTTGGTTCTTC. The chain recombines TRBV18 with TRBJ2-1; 8 nucleotides agree with TRBD2. Germline CDR1 reads KGHSH; CDR2 reads LQKENI. The CDR3 is 13 residues long. V was clipped by 0 bases and J by 15 bases; unmatched bases: 7.

This sequence joins TRBV7-9 and TRBJ1-2, with a weak D call TRBD1 (6 bases). Looked up from germline, CDR1 is SEHNR and CDR2 is FQNEAQ (reference sequence). The V end lost 1 base, the J end lost 2 bases, and 11 bases lay between the germline ends. The CDR3 totals 15 residues. The CDR3, as DNA: TGTGCCAGCAGCTTAGAGGCAGGGGCGAACTATGGCTACACCTTC. Amino acid sequence: CASSLEAGANYGYTF. The whole variable domain, remainder taken from reference TRBV7-9 and TRBJ1-2, is DTGVSQNPRHKITKRGQNVTFRCDPISEHNRLYWYRQTLGQGPEFLTYFQNEAQLEKSRLLSDRFSAERPKGSFSTLEIQRTEQGDSAMYLCASSLEAGANYGYTFGSGTRLTVV.

CDR3 in DNA: TGTGCCAGCAGCTTAGTTATAGTTACAGGAGAATACAATGAGCAGTTCTTC. This encodes CASSLVIVTGEYNEQFF. The rearrangement links TRBV7-9 to TRBJ2-1; D may be TRBD1 (5 bases). V was cut by 1 base and J by 4 bases, with 17 bases left in between. The CDR3 contains 17 residues. Germline V gives CDR1 SEHNR, CDR2 FQNEAQ (reference sequence).

This clone was seen only once. This sequence joins TRBV7-9 and TRBJ2-1; D possibly corresponds to TRBD1 (6 bases). Trimming removed 8 bases from V and 15 bases from J, with 20 bases in between. Germline V gene lookup returns CDR1 SEHNR and CDR2 FQNEAQ (reference sequence). This CDR3 is built from 12 residues. For the CDR3, the DNA is TGTGCCAGCGCAATCGCTCAGGGGAAGGTGTTCTTC. Translation gives CASAIAQGKVFF.

The chain uses TRBV5-1 and TRBJ1-4, with TRBD1 matching 7 bases. From germline, CDR1 is SGHRS and CDR2 YFSETQ. The V gene end was trimmed by 5 bases and the J gene end by 8 bases; junction bases not matched to a gene: 6. The CDR3 has 13 residues. CDR3 loop: CASRFTGEEKLFF. In nucleotides, the CDR3 is TGCGCCAGCAGATTTACAGGGGAGGAAAAACTGTTTTTT.

The chain joins TRBV27 to TRBJ1-5; perhaps TRBD1 as D (5 bases). The CDR3 spans 14 residues. The germline V and J ends were trimmed by 8 bases and 9 bases, with 20 bases remaining between them. Germline loops: CDR1 MNHEY, CDR2 SMNVEV (reference sequence). CDR3 sequence reads: CASGTTDLYGPQHF. DNA for the CDR3: TGTGCCAGCGGCACGACAGATCTCTATGGGCCCCAGCATTTT.

The genes are TRBV10-2 and TRBJ2-1, with 9 nucleotides matching TRBD2. Germline lookup yields CDR1 WSHSY and CDR2 SAAADI. CDR3 length equals 13 residues. With 4 bases clipped from V and 9 bases from J, the junction kept 4 bases outside the gene matches. This CDR3 is CASSGGGVSEQFF. CDR3 DNA: TGCGCCAGCAGTGGCGGGGGGGTGAGTGAGCAGTTCTTC.

V usage is TRBV5-1 and J usage is TRBJ2-7; 9 bases are shared with TRBD2. The CDR3 contains 16 residues. Germline V CDR1 and CDR2: SGHRS, YFSETQ. J was trimmed by 3 bases and V by 2 bases; bases with no gene match: 9. The CDR3 is CASSLRTSEFIYEQYF. CDR3 DNA sequence: TGCGCCAGCAGCTTACGGACTAGCGAGTTTATCTACGAGCAGTACTTC. The variable domain in full, completed from reference TRBV5-1 and TRBJ2-7, reads KAGVTQTPRYLIKTRGQQVTLSCSPISGHRSVSWYQQTPGQGLQFLFEYFSETQRNKGNFPGRFSGRQFSNSRSEMNVSTLELGDSALYLCASSLRTSEFIYEQYFGPGTRLTVT.

This chain uses TRBV11-3 with TRBJ2-3; weak D call: TRBD2 (6 bases). The CDR3 spans 15 residues. V was clipped by 4 bases and J by 8 bases, with 19 bases between them. Germline loops: CDR1 SGHNT, CDR2 YENEEA. CDR3 nucleotides: TGTGCCAGCAGCTCGCCGGGAGCGTCTTCAGGTACGCAGTATTTT. This translates into CASSSPGASSGTQYF. The full variable domain, rest sourced from reference TRBV11-3 and TRBJ2-3, is EAGVVQSPRYKIIEKKQPVAFWCNPISGHNTLYWYLQNLGQGPELLIRYENEEAVDDSQLPKDRFSAERLKGVDSTLKIQPAELGDSAVYLCASSSPGASSGTQYFGPGTRLTVL.

CDR3 sequence (DNA): TGTGCCAGCAGTTTCCTCGGGACAAGGACCTTCAATGAGCAGTTCTTC. Its translation is CASSFLGTRTFNEQFF. J is TRBJ2-1 and V is TRBV27, with TRBD1 as a possible D gene (6 bases). Germline V gene data show CDR1 as MNHEY and CDR2 as SMNVEV (reference sequence). This CDR3 region has 16 residues. Trimming took 3 bases from V and 6 from J, leaving 18 bases between them.

This chain links TRBV3-1 (or the pseudogene TRBV3-2) with TRBJ1-5; 8 bases line up with TRBD1. The CDR3 covers 17 residues. The germline V gene has CDR1 LGHDT and CDR2 YNNKEL (reference sequence). Losses at the gene ends were 0 bases for V and 4 bases for J; bases not matched to a gene: 8. Here the CDR3 reads CASSQEGTGRLNQPQHF. For the CDR3, the DNA is TGTGCCAGCAGCCAAGAAGGGACAGGCCGTTTAAATCAGCCCCAGCATTTT.

V gene TRBV3-1 (or the pseudogene TRBV3-2) combines with J gene TRBJ1-1, with TRBD1 as a possible D gene (6 bases). The CDR3 has 15 residues. Trimming removed 2 bases at V and 5 bases at J, with 15 bases between. CDR1 is LGHDT, CDR2 YNNKEL, per germline (reference sequence). The CDR3 here is CASSQSRQVPTEAFF. CDR3 DNA sequence: TGTGCCAGCAGCCAATCCCGACAGGTCCCTACTGAAGCTTTCTTT.

This clone was seen a handful of times. This chain uses TRBV7-6 with TRBJ2-1, with 11 bases matching TRBD2. CDR1 is SGHVS and CDR2 is FNYEAQ in the germline V gene. V lost 5 bases, J lost 10 bases, and 10 bases stayed unmatched. The CDR3 is 15 residues long. This CDR3 is CASSPQLAGVSEQFF. The CDR3 nucleotides read TGTGCCAGCAGCCCGCAACTAGCGGGAGTGTCCGAGCAGTTCTTC.

The gene calls are TRBV25-1 and TRBJ2-7, with no clear D. The CDR3 has 11 residues. The V end lost 3 bases, the J end lost 6 bases, and 6 bases lay between the germline ends. CDR1 MGHDK and CDR2 SYGVNS come from the germline V gene. The CDR3 loop reads CASSDSLEQYF. CDR3 nucleotide sequence: TGTGCCAGCAGTGATTCCCTCGAGCAGTACTTC.

This clone was detected only once. V usage is TRBV6-5 and J usage is TRBJ2-5; 7 positions agree with TRBD2. Germline values: CDR1 MNHEY, CDR2 SVGAGI. CDR3 length: 15 amino acids. Unmatched junction bases numbered 8, after V lost 2 bases and J lost 5 bases. CDR3 nucleotide sequence: TGTGCCAGCAGTTACCTCGGGGGGAGGGCCGAGACCCAGTACTTC. It encodes CASSYLGGRAETQYF.